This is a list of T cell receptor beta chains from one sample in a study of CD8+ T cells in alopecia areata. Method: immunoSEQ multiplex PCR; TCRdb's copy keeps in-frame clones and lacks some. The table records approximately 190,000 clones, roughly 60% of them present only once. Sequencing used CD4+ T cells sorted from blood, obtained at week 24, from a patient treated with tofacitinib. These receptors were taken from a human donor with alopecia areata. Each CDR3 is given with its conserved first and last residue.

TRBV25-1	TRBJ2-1	CASSESSGRIEQFF
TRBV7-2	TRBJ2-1	CASSLGQGVINEQFF
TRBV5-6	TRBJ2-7	CASSLKGTRYEQYF
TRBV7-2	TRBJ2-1	CASSLVPSGGTEQFF
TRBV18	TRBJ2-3	CASSPLSIGSNTDTQYF
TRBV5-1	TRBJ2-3	CASSPTGGRVTDTQYF
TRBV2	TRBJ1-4	CASSEGGAGEKLFF
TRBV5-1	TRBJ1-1	CASSGKGGADTEAFF
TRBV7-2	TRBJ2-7	CASSLRQGRYEQYF
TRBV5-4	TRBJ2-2	CASSYGTGGVSGELFF
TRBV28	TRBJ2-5	CASSPYETAAWETQYF
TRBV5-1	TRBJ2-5	CASSFKGLAQETQYF
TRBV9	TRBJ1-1	CASSLQPEDTEAFF
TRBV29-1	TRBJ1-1	CSVGDRMNTEAFF
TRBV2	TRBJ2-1	CASTLEQRLTVF
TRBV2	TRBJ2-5	CASSEDMTGAKTQYF
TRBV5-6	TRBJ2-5	CASSLGEETQYF
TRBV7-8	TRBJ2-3	CASSNEGSTDTQYF
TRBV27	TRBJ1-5	CASSLVGNQPQHF
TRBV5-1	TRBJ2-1	CASRPIAGSSYNEQFF
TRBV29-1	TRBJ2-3	CSVRGPPPGDTQYF
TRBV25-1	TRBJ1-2	CASSEAGVYGYTF
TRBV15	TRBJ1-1	CATSRVGSRTEAFF
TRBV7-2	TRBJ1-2	CASSLADLYGYTF
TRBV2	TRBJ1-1	CASSGLRQGDTEAFF
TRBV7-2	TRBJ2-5	CASSPRGNLQETQYF
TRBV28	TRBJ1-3	CASSTGEGRSYTIYF
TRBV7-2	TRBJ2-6	CASSPSRTRGANVLTF